A selection of T cell receptor beta chains follows, all from one sample in a study of beta chain features in type 1 diabetes. Here immunoSEQ multiplex PCR was the method, and the copy in TCRdb shows in-frame clones only, minus some. The table has around 430,000 clones, roughly 30% seen once. The sequencing input was naive CD4+ T cells from blood. The receptor set was obtained from a young man in good health. The CDR3 runs from the conserved cysteine through the conserved F or W. A D gene is named only where the DNA matches it firmly. Expanded clones are given a class, and other clones once, few, many or no size at all.

CDR3 protein: CAWQDRGNEQYF; CDR3 DNA: TGTGCCTGGCAGGACAGGGGTAACGAGCAGTACTTC; V gene: TRBV30; D gene: TRBD1; clone size: few; J gene: TRBJ2-7
CDR3 protein: CASSRGQGSRDYNEQFF; CDR3 DNA: TGTGCCAGCAGCCGTGGACAGGGAAGTCGGGACTACAATGAGCAGTTCTTC; V gene: TRBV28; D gene: TRBD1; clone size: NA; J gene: TRBJ2-1
CDR3 protein: CASSPATGTGYTF; CDR3 DNA: TGTGCCAGCAGTCCCGCGACGGGGACGGGCTACACCTTC; V gene: TRBV6-6; D gene: NA; clone size: once; J gene: TRBJ1-2
CDR3 protein: CASSLRGLATDTQYF; CDR3 DNA: TGTGCCAGCAGCCTTCGTGGACTGGCCACAGATACGCAGTATTTT; V gene: TRBV5-4; D gene: NA; clone size: NA; J gene: TRBJ2-3
CDR3 protein: CASSVGGTEAFF; CDR3 DNA: TGTGCCAGCAGCGTAGGTGGGACTGAAGCTTTCTTT; V gene: TRBV9; D gene: NA; clone size: NA; J gene: TRBJ1-1
CDR3 protein: CASSQDRTGTREQYF; CDR3 DNA: TGCGCCAGCAGCCAAGATCGGACAGGGACTCGCGAGCAGTACTTC; V gene: TRBV4-3; D gene: TRBD1; clone size: once; J gene: TRBJ2-7
CDR3 protein: CASSPAYEQYF; CDR3 DNA: TGTGCCAGCAGCCCTGCCTACGAGCAGTACTTC; V gene: TRBV7-9; D gene: NA; clone size: NA; J gene: TRBJ2-7
CDR3 protein: CASANRGENTGELFF; CDR3 DNA: TGTGCTAGTGCCAACCGGGGGGAGAACACCGGGGAGCTGTTTTTT; V gene: TRBV12-5; D gene: TRBD2; clone size: NA; J gene: TRBJ2-2
CDR3 protein: CASGRQSSTDTQYF; CDR3 DNA: TGTGCCAGTGGGAGACAGTCTAGCACAGATACGCAGTATTTT; V gene: TRBV2; D gene: NA; clone size: NA; J gene: TRBJ2-3
CDR3 protein: CAWSVTRDTEAFF; CDR3 DNA: TGTGCCTGGAGTGTAACCAGGGACACTGAAGCTTTCTTT; V gene: TRBV30; D gene: NA; clone size: few; J gene: TRBJ1-1
CDR3 protein: CASSFRHNQPQHF; CDR3 DNA: TGTGCCAGCAGCTTCAGGCACAATCAGCCCCAGCATTTT; V gene: TRBV7-2; D gene: NA; clone size: NA; J gene: TRBJ1-5
CDR3 protein: CASCVEGGRRYEQYF; CDR3 DNA: TGTGCCAGCTGCGTGGAAGGCGGGAGGAGATACGAGCAGTACTTC; V gene: TRBV7-2; D gene: TRBD2; clone size: NA; J gene: TRBJ2-7
CDR3 protein: CASSPLEETQYF; CDR3 DNA: TGTGCCAGCTCACCCCTAGAAGAGACCCAGTACTTC; V gene: TRBV18; D gene: NA; clone size: few; J gene: TRBJ2-5
CDR3 protein: CAAGGPGNEQFF; CDR3 DNA: TGTGCCGCGGGAGGGCCTGGGAATGAGCAGTTCTTC; V gene: TRBV30; D gene: TRBD2; clone size: NA; J gene: TRBJ2-1
CDR3 protein: CASSLAGGYYNEQFF; CDR3 DNA: TGTGCCAGCTCATTGGCGGGAGGGTACTACAATGAGCAGTTCTTC; V gene: TRBV18; D gene: TRBD2; clone size: NA; J gene: TRBJ2-1
CDR3 protein: CASSIAAGGIYEQYF; CDR3 DNA: TGTGCCAGTAGTATTGCGGCAGGGGGGATCTACGAGCAGTACTTC; V gene: TRBV19; D gene: NA; clone size: few; J gene: TRBJ2-7
CDR3 protein: CASTDRTNTGELFF; CDR3 DNA: TGTGCCAGCACAGACAGGACCAACACCGGGGAGCTGTTTTTT; V gene: TRBV6-6; D gene: NA; clone size: NA; J gene: TRBJ2-2
CDR3 protein: CASSLTGSPSNEQFF; CDR3 DNA: TGTGCCAGCAGTCTCACGGGATCCCCTAGCAATGAGCAGTTCTTC; V gene: TRBV27; D gene: NA; clone size: NA; J gene: TRBJ2-1
CDR3 protein: CASSQDPAGADNSPLHF; CDR3 DNA: TGTGCCAGCAGCCAAGATCCGGCAGGGGCGGACAATTCACCCCTCCACTTT; V gene: TRBV4-2; D gene: NA; clone size: NA; J gene: TRBJ1-6
CDR3 protein: CASSADQQYF; CDR3 DNA: TGTGCCAGCAGCGCGGATCAGCAGTACTTC; V gene: TRBV7-9; D gene: NA; clone size: NA; J gene: TRBJ2-7
CDR3 protein: CAWSAGTSGRYYNEQFF; CDR3 DNA: TGTGCCTGGAGTGCCGGGACTAGCGGGAGGTACTATAATGAGCAGTTCTTC; V gene: TRBV30; D gene: TRBD2; clone size: NA; J gene: TRBJ2-1
CDR3 protein: CAWSPGPSPEQYF; CDR3 DNA: TGTGCCTGGAGCCCGGGGCCCTCTCCCGAGCAGTACTTC; V gene: TRBV30; D gene: NA; clone size: few; J gene: TRBJ2-7
CDR3 protein: CASSLSASRDTQYF; CDR3 DNA: TGCGCCAGCAGCTTGAGCGCTAGCAGAGATACGCAGTATTTT; V gene: TRBV5-1; D gene: NA; clone size: NA; J gene: TRBJ2-3
CDR3 protein: CASSLDSGSNGEQYF; CDR3 DNA: TGTGCCAGCAGCTTAGATAGCGGGAGTAACGGCGAGCAGTACTTC; V gene: TRBV11-2; D gene: TRBD2; clone size: few; J gene: TRBJ2-7
CDR3 protein: CASSLGRETQYF; CDR3 DNA: TGTGCCAGCAGTTTAGGGAGGGAGACCCAGTACTTC; V gene: TRBV27; D gene: NA; clone size: NA; J gene: TRBJ2-5
CDR3 protein: CASSQVAGGRNIQYF; CDR3 DNA: TGTGCCAGCAGCCAAGTAGCGGGAGGGCGAAACATTCAGTACTTC; V gene: TRBV4-2; D gene: TRBD2; clone size: NA; J gene: TRBJ2-4
CDR3 protein: CASSGWNEQFF; CDR3 DNA: TGTGCCAGCTCCGGGTGGAATGAGCAGTTCTTC; V gene: TRBV7-2; D gene: NA; clone size: few; J gene: TRBJ2-1
CDR3 protein: CASSYEGIGEQYF; CDR3 DNA: TGTGCCAGCAGTTACGAGGGGATTGGCGAGCAGTACTTC; V gene: TRBV6-6; D gene: NA; clone size: NA; J gene: TRBJ2-7
CDR3 protein: CASSPIGLRTDTQYF; CDR3 DNA: TGCGCCAGCAGCCCGATCGGGCTCCGCACAGATACGCAGTATTTT; V gene: TRBV5-1; D gene: NA; clone size: NA; J gene: TRBJ2-3
CDR3 protein: CASSLREPREQYF; CDR3 DNA: TGTGCCAGCAGCCTCCGGGAGCCGAGGGAGCAGTACTTC; V gene: TRBV7-2; D gene: NA; clone size: NA; J gene: TRBJ2-7
CDR3 protein: CSVSGQPNTEAFF; CDR3 DNA: TGCAGCGTCTCGGGACAACCGAACACTGAAGCTTTCTTT; V gene: TRBV29-1; D gene: NA; clone size: few; J gene: TRBJ1-1
CDR3 protein: CAWSVSGNQPQHF; CDR3 DNA: TGTGCCTGGAGTGTTAGTGGGAATCAGCCCCAGCATTTT; V gene: TRBV30; D gene: NA; clone size: few; J gene: TRBJ1-5
CDR3 protein: CASSVGSGLTDTQYF; CDR3 DNA: TGTGCCAGCAGCGTCGGCAGCGGTCTCACAGATACGCAGTATTTT; V gene: TRBV9; D gene: NA; clone size: few; J gene: TRBJ2-3
CDR3 protein: CASSPRGGRYNEQFF; CDR3 DNA: TGTGCCAGCAGCCCGCGGGGCGGGAGGTACAATGAGCAGTTCTTC; V gene: TRBV7-3; D gene: TRBD2; clone size: NA; J gene: TRBJ2-1
CDR3 protein: CASSARYRGRSNTEAFF; CDR3 DNA: TGTGCCAGCAGCGCCAGATACAGGGGCAGATCCAACACTGAAGCTTTCTTT; V gene: TRBV13; D gene: TRBD1; clone size: few; J gene: TRBJ1-1
CDR3 protein: CASSATGGGGYTF; CDR3 DNA: TGTGCCAGCAGCGCCACAGGGGGCGGTGGCTACACCTTC; V gene: TRBV7-9; D gene: TRBD1; clone size: few; J gene: TRBJ1-2
CDR3 protein: CASSVRLAGGNTGELFF; CDR3 DNA: TGTGCCAGCAGCGTGAGACTAGCGGGAGGAAACACCGGGGAGCTGTTTTTT; V gene: TRBV9; D gene: TRBD2; clone size: few; J gene: TRBJ2-2
CDR3 protein: CASSSRPEGSYEQYF; CDR3 DNA: TGTGCCAGCAGCTCCAGACCGGAGGGCTCCTACGAGCAGTACTTC; V gene: TRBV7-2; D gene: NA; clone size: few; J gene: TRBJ2-7
CDR3 protein: CAWSQPREQYF; CDR3 DNA: TGTGCCTGGAGTCAACCCCGCGAGCAGTACTTC; V gene: TRBV30; D gene: NA; clone size: few; J gene: TRBJ2-7
CDR3 protein: CAWSVGAINQPQHF; CDR3 DNA: TGTGCCTGGAGTGTGGGGGCGATCAATCAGCCCCAGCATTTT; V gene: TRBV30; D gene: NA; clone size: NA; J gene: TRBJ1-5
CDR3 protein: CASSLELAGGAEQFF; CDR3 DNA: TGTGCCAGCAGCTTGGAGCTAGCGGGAGGAGCTGAGCAGTTCTTC; V gene: TRBV5-6; D gene: TRBD2; clone size: NA; J gene: TRBJ2-1
CDR3 protein: CSVATGNTEAFF; CDR3 DNA: TGCAGCGTTGCGACAGGGAACACTGAAGCTTTCTTT; V gene: TRBV29-1; D gene: NA; clone size: few; J gene: TRBJ1-1
CDR3 protein: CASSPGGGEKLFF; CDR3 DNA: TGTGCCAGCAGCCCCGGAGGGGGTGAAAAACTGTTTTTT; V gene: TRBV11-2; D gene: NA; clone size: few; J gene: TRBJ1-4
CDR3 protein: CASSPYTGTSYNEQFF; CDR3 DNA: TGTGCCAGCAGCCCTTACACCGGGACTAGCTACAATGAGCAGTTCTTC; V gene: TRBV14; D gene: TRBD2; clone size: NA; J gene: TRBJ2-1
CDR3 protein: CASSYRQGNYGYTF; CDR3 DNA: TGTGCCAGCAGTTACCGGCAGGGTAACTATGGCTACACCTTC; V gene: TRBV6-5; D gene: NA; clone size: few; J gene: TRBJ1-2
CDR3 protein: CATSRDGGRVAKNIQYF; CDR3 DNA: TGTGCCACCAGCAGAGATGGGGGCAGAGTAGCCAAAAACATTCAGTACTTC; V gene: TRBV15; D gene: NA; clone size: NA; J gene: TRBJ2-4
CDR3 protein: CRVRQGSGPDTQYF; CDR3 DNA: TGCCGCGTCCGACAGGGGTCGGGGCCAGATACGCAGTATTTT; V gene: TRBV29-1; D gene: TRBD1; clone size: NA; J gene: TRBJ2-3
CDR3 protein: CASSLTGDSYNEQFF; CDR3 DNA: TGTGCCAGCAGCCTGACAGGGGACTCCTACAATGAGCAGTTCTTC; V gene: TRBV9; D gene: TRBD1; clone size: NA; J gene: TRBJ2-1
CDR3 protein: CASSGTTRPYEQYF; CDR3 DNA: TGTGCCAGCAGTGGGACTACCCGACCCTACGAGCAGTACTTC; V gene: TRBV2; D gene: NA; clone size: NA; J gene: TRBJ2-7
CDR3 protein: CASSLGQGAGYTF; CDR3 DNA: TGTGCCAGCAGCTTGGGACAGGGTGCCGGCTACACCTTC; V gene: TRBV7-9; D gene: TRBD1; clone size: NA; J gene: TRBJ1-2
CDR3 protein: CASRGGRTETQYF; CDR3 DNA: TGTGCCAGCAGAGGGGGCAGGACGGAGACCCAGTACTTC; V gene: TRBV5-6; D gene: TRBD1; clone size: NA; J gene: TRBJ2-5
CDR3 protein: CASSVGQGASGYGYTF; CDR3 DNA: TGTGCCAGCAGCGTAGGACAGGGGGCTAGCGGCTATGGCTACACCTTC; V gene: TRBV9; D gene: TRBD1; clone size: NA; J gene: TRBJ1-2
CDR3 protein: CASGFESHEQFF; CDR3 DNA: TGTGCCAGCGGGTTCGAGTCGCATGAGCAGTTCTTC; V gene: TRBV9; D gene: NA; clone size: NA; J gene: TRBJ2-1
CDR3 protein: CASSPRPQTYEQYF; CDR3 DNA: TGTGCCAGCAGTCCTCGCCCCCAAACCTACGAGCAGTACTTC; V gene: TRBV25-1; D gene: NA; clone size: few; J gene: TRBJ2-7
CDR3 protein: CSVEMGQKETQYF; CDR3 DNA: TGCAGCGTTGAAATGGGACAGAAAGAGACCCAGTACTTC; V gene: TRBV29-1; D gene: TRBD1; clone size: few; J gene: TRBJ2-5